What follows are 7 T cell receptor beta chains derived from one specimen sequenced in a study of CD8 T cells in ankylosing spondylitis (dated by TCRdb to 2016 to 2017). The library was built by means of 5' RACE. Sequencing used an Illumina HiSeq 2500. Clones were called with MiXCR by TCRdb after fastp trimmed the public reads at Q25, and only in-frame beta chains were retained. Rows are unified per CDR3 protein, each entry keeping the most common DNA and genes. This sample comprises 350,000 or so distinct CDR3 sequences, over 12% of them detected only once. Together, the top ten hold 0.85% to 1.4% of the sample. Input material: blood, either unsorted or a sorted T cell fraction (not recorded which). The receptor set was obtained from a male donor with ankylosing spondylitis or in good health (not recorded which).

The table lists this clonotype with a few counts. The rearrangement uses TRBV12-3 or TRBV12-4 and TRBJ2-2, with 7 bases lining up with TRBD2. V trimming: 6 bases; J trimming: 8 bases; junction bases outside the gene matches: 6. The CDR3 is 13 residues long. As DNA, the CDR3 is TGTGCCAGCAGCGGGACTATGGGTGGGGAGCTGTTTTTT. It encodes CASSGTMGGELFF.

This clonotype was seen many times. The V call is TRBV5-1, the J call TRBJ2-7; 9 bases are shared with TRBD1. Per the germline V gene, CDR1 is SGHRS and CDR2 is YFSETQ. The trim removed 4 bases at V and 6 bases at J, leaving 11 bases unmatched. This CDR3 comprises 15 residues. CDR3 sequence (DNA): TGCGCCAGCAGCCCATCCCCGGGACAGGGTCTCGAGCAGTACTTC. It codes for CASSPSPGQGLEQYF.

The table lists this clonotype with a few counts. CDR3 protein: CASSLDQEGGDTEAFF. CDR3 DNA sequence: TGTGCCAGCAGCTTAGATCAAGAAGGGGGGGACACTGAAGCTTTCTTT. This chain connects TRBV11-2 to TRBJ1-1; TRBD1 might be the D (6 bases). The CDR3 is made up of 16 amino acids. V lost 0 bases, J lost 3 bases, and 14 bases lay in between. Germline CDR1 reads SGHAT; CDR2 reads FQNNGV.

This clonotype was counted many times. V usage is TRBV11-2 and J usage is TRBJ2-7; 11 bases fit TRBD1. With V trimmed by 0 bases and J by 3 bases, 1 base remained unmatched. In germline, CDR1 is SGHAT, CDR2 FQNNGV. The CDR3 has 15 amino acids. The CDR3 here is CASSLEGTGGYEQYF. CDR3 nucleotide sequence: TGTGCCAGCAGCTTAGAAGGGACAGGGGGCTACGAGCAGTACTTC. The full variable domain, with the rest looked up from reference TRBV11-2 and TRBJ2-7, is EAGVAQSPRYKIIEKRQSVAFWCNPISGHATLYWYQQILGQGPKLLIQFQNNGVVDDSQLPKDRFSAERLKGVDSTLKIQPAKLEDSAVYLCASSLEGTGGYEQYFGPGTRLTVT.

V and J are TRBV28 and TRBJ2-2, with unresolved D. Germline loops: CDR1 MDHEN, CDR2 SYDVKM. The CDR3 has 13 amino acids. V lost 11 bases to trimming and J lost 0 bases, with 10 bases between them. CDR3: CAVGVSNTGELFF. The DNA of the CDR3 is TGTGCCGTCGGAGTTTCGAACACCGGGGAGCTGTTTTTT. Complete variable domain (other parts from reference TRBV28 and TRBJ2-2): DVKVTQSSRYLVKRTGEKVFLECVQDMDHENMFWYRQDPGLGLRLIYFSYDVKMKEKGDIPEGYSVSREKKERFSLILESASTNQTSMYLCAVGVSNTGELFFGEGSRLTVL.

This clonotype was seen a handful of times. The chain is built from TRBV11-3 and TRBJ2-7, with 7 bases fitting TRBD2. The germline V gene encodes CDR1 SGHNT and CDR2 YENEEA. The CDR3 sequence is 17 residues long. The V and J ends lost 5 bases and 3 bases, in that order; junction bases with no gene match: 16. DNA of the CDR3: TGTGCCAGCAGCCCCGAGGGGAGGGGTCTCTCGGACTACGAGCAGTACTTC. It yields the protein CASSPEGRGLSDYEQYF.

This clonotype appeared a few times. For the CDR3, the DNA is TGCAGTGCCGGGGGCTGGGGGAAAGAGACCCAGTACTTC. The encoded protein is CSAGGWGKETQYF. The chain has TRBV20-1 and TRBJ2-5; D is possibly TRBD1 or TRBD2 (6 bases each). The length of the CDR3 is 13 residues. The germline gives CDR1 DFQATT, CDR2 SNEGSKA (reference sequence). V was trimmed by 6 bases and J by 3 bases, leaving 14 bases between them.